This note documents a single T cell receptor beta chain sequence. Source study methods: Reference gene primers were amplified, and this amplification served to estimate nucleated cell counts. The assay was immunoSEQ multiplex PCR, and TCRdb's table has in-frame clones only and misses some. The DNA gave D and trimming, while V, J and clone size come from that table. Of 15,000 to 20,000 clones listed, under 90% are singletons. These data come from a study of blood T cell repertoires in COVID-19. Looking at the study overall: Acute-phase and convalescent COVID-19 samples originated in the United States, Italy and Spain. Sources were T cells, B-cell-depleted T cells, or PBMCs; the material itself was cDNA or gDNA.

The V segment lost 1 base and the J segment 2 bases; nucleotides outside the gene matches: 2. This CDR3 comprises 15 residues. Germline V gene lookup returns CDR1 LNHDA and CDR2 SQIVND (reference sequence). The clonotype was recovered from a human donor with active COVID-19. The donor label of this sample is uncertain. Sequencing input: peripheral blood. The gene calls are TRBV19 and TRBJ2-3, with 8 bases identical to TRBD1. The DNA of the CDR3 is TGTGCCAGTAGTATAGGGACAGGGATCACAGATACGCAGTATTTT. This gives the protein CASSIGTGITDTQYF.